The clone carrying this TCR beta chain was seen a handful of times. The data stem from a study of blood T cell repertoires in COVID-19. The overall study: Acute and convalescent COVID-19 specimens originated in the United States, Italy and Spain. Nucleic acid was either cDNA or gDNA, and it came from T cells, B-cell-depleted T cells, or PBMCs.

The junction had 0 bases not matched to a gene; V was cut back by 3 bases and J by 2 bases. Germline CDR1 is MNHEY and CDR2 is SMNVEV (reference sequence). The CDR3 is made up of 13 amino acids. How the authors handled the data: Amplification of reference gene primers provided the estimated nucleated cell counts. Generated by immunoSEQ multiplex PCR, the TCRdb table keeps only in-frame clones and is missing some. Clonal size and the V and J genes are those of that table, whereas D and trimming came from the DNA. The sample includes 70,000 to 90,000 clones, approximately 86% of them seen just once. Sequencing input: peripheral blood. V and J are TRBV27 and TRBJ1-2, with 7 nucleotides matching TRBD1. This TCR derives from a man in his 60s with acute or convalescent COVID-19. CDR3 in amino acids: CASSLTGNYGYTF. In nucleotides, the CDR3 is TGTGCCAGCAGTTTGACAGGGAACTATGGCTACACCTTC.